This note documents a single T cell receptor (beta chain) sequence. Antigen specificity is unknown. The CDR3 consists of 14 residues. Germline CDR1 is SQVTM and CDR2 is ANQGSEA. The germline V and J ends were trimmed by 4 bases and 3 bases, with 16 bases remaining between them. This entry comes from a study of CD8 T cells in Susac syndrome. Overall study findings and caveats: As acknowledged by the study, its TCR sequencing and HLA analysis included a relatively small number of individuals.

An amount of RNA that ranged from roughly 0.45 to 1 ug was reverse transcribed with random hexamers. TCR beta CDR3 was amplified by immunoSEQ covering 54 Vbeta and 13 Jbeta. A single record per CDR3 protein comes from TCRdb applying MiXCR to the immunoSEQ multiplex PCR reads. The top ten hold about 0.093% of the sample, which has around 180,000 distinct CDR3 sequences, approximately 94% seen once. The origin of this receptor is a human donor with multiple sclerosis. J is TRBJ2-7 and V is TRBV29-1; perhaps TRBD1 as D (6 bases). The sequenced sample consisted of CD4+ T cells from PBMCs. In DNA form, the CDR3 reads TGCAGCGTTGGATTAGGCAGGGGATACTACGAGCAGTACTTC. It yields the protein CSVGLGRGYYEQYF.